These 3 T cell receptor beta chains were sequenced from one sample in a study of shared clonotypes between healthy human individuals. Repertoires were generated with immunoSEQ multiplex PCR, while TCRdb's copy carries only in-frame clones and drops some. The profile covers approximately 1.4 million clones, with about 98% appearing a single time and less than 0.55% taken by the ten largest. The sequenced material came from naive CD4+ T cells sorted from blood. As to subset: CD45RA+ positively selected. The receptors were sampled from a man younger than 40 in good health.

This chain links TRBV6-5 with TRBJ2-3; 7 nucleotides line up with TRBD1. The CDR3 spans 14 residues. Per germline, CDR1 MNHEY and CDR2 SVGAGI. With V trimmed by 6 bases and J by 3 bases, 6 bases remained unmatched. The CDR3 region has the DNA TGTGCCAGCAGAGTCGACAGGGAAACAGATACGCAGTATTTT. Its translation is CASRVDRETDTQYF.

The J gene is TRBJ2-7, the V gene TRBV29-1, with D perhaps TRBD1 (6 bases). The CDR3 sequence is 11 residues long. Germline CDR1 SQVTM, CDR2 ANQGSEA. Trimming cost V 7 bases and J 9 bases, with 16 bases left between them. CDR3 DNA: TGCAGCGCCTCGGAGTTAGGGGGGCAGTACTTC. The encoded protein is CSASELGGQYF.

The gene calls are TRBV23-1 and TRBJ1-2, with 8 bases aligning to TRBD1. TRBV23-1 is sorted into the ORF group, with uncertain function. CDR3 size: 18 residues. V lost 0 bases, J lost 7 bases, and 16 bases stayed unmatched. DNA of the CDR3: TGCGCCAGCAGTCAATCTTGGGCGACAGGGGAAGCTCGGGGTGGCTACACCTTC. Protein sequence: CASSQSWATGEARGGYTF.